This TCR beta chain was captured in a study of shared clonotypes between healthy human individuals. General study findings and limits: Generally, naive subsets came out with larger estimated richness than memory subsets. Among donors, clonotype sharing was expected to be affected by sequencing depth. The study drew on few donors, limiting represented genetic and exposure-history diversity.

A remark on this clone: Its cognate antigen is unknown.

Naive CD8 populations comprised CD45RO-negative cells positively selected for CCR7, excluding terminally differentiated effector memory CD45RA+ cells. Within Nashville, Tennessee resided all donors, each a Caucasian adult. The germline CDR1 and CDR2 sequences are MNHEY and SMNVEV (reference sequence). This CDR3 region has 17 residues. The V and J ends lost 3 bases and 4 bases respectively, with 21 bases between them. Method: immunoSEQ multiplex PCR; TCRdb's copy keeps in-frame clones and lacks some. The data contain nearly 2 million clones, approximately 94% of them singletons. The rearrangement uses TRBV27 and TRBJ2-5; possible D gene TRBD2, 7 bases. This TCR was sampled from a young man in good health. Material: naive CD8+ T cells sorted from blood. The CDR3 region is CASSFDGGAYHPETQYF. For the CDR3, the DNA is TGTGCCAGCAGTTTCGATGGGGGGGCCTACCACCCAGAGACCCAGTACTTC.